This entry lists 25 T cell receptor beta chains sequenced from one sample in a study of CD8+ T cells in alopecia areata. RNA extraction was followed by reverse transcription into cDNA, which acted as the sequencing template. Profiling relied on immunoSEQ multiplex PCR, and the TCRdb table lists in-frame clones only, not all of them. This sample carries about 180,000 clones, approximately 49% of them seen once, and the ten largest clones take around 10%. The treatment here: oral pan-JAK inhibitor, 5-10 mg twice daily. Sequenced material: CD8+ T cells sorted from blood, taken at approximately week 52, from a patient treated with tofacitinib. The receptors stem from a human donor with alopecia areata.

The rearrangement uses TRBV5-1 and TRBJ2-5; TRBD2 aligns across 14 bases. J gave up 5 bases and V 4 bases, and 7 bases lay outside the gene matches. CDR3 length: 16 amino acids. Germline V gene lookup returns CDR1 SGHRS and CDR2 YFSETQ. This CDR3 reads CASSGGLAGAVETQYF. The DNA for the CDR3 is TGCGCCAGCAGCGGGGGACTAGCGGGGGCCGTGGAGACCCAGTACTTC.

The chain uses TRBV6-5 and TRBJ2-7; the match to TRBD1 covers 7 bases. The CDR3 is made up of 14 amino acids. Germline V gives CDR1 MNHEY, CDR2 SVGAGI. The V gene end was trimmed by 4 bases and the J gene end by 4 bases; junction bases not matched to a gene: 7. The CDR3 reads CASSLDRVGYEQYF. The CDR3 DNA follows: TGTGCCAGCAGTTTAGACAGGGTGGGTTACGAGCAGTACTTC.

The V call is TRBV29-1, the J call TRBJ2-2; 10 bases map to TRBD2. CDR3 length equals 17 residues. With 2 bases clipped from V and 0 bases from J, the junction kept 6 bases outside the gene matches. From germline, CDR1 is SQVTM and CDR2 ANQGSEA. CDR3 sequence: CSVELLAGATNTGELFF. In nucleotides, the CDR3 is TGCAGCGTTGAACTCCTAGCGGGGGCCACGAACACCGGGGAGCTGTTTTTT.

This clone was seen only a few times. V is TRBV29-1 and J is TRBJ2-3; 7 bases match TRBD1. CDR3 length equals 14 residues. Per the germline V gene, CDR1 is SQVTM and CDR2 is ANQGSEA. After removal of 7 bases from V and 0 bases from J, the junction contained 7 bases not matched to a gene. The CDR3 nucleotides are TGCAGCGGTGACGAGGGGGCGAGCACAGATACGCAGTATTTT. Encoded protein: CSGDEGASTDTQYF.

The chain has TRBV6-6 and TRBJ1-2, with 9 bases that match TRBD1. V was clipped by 6 bases and J by 2 bases; unmatched bases: 10. The CDR3 runs 16 residues. Germline assignment: CDR1 MNHNY and CDR2 SVGAGI (reference sequence). Written as DNA, the CDR3 is TGTGCCAGCAGAAAGGGGACAGGGATATTAAACTATGGCTACACCTTC. It translates to CASRKGTGILNYGYTF.

This clone was seen more than once but under ten times. The chain couples TRBV7-2 to TRBJ1-4; TRBD1 agrees at 8 bases. Germline-derived CDR1 and CDR2 are SGHTA and FQGNSA. This CDR3 is built from 14 residues. V dropped 4 bases and J dropped 2; count of bases not matched to a gene: 0. The CDR3 DNA follows: TGTGCCAGCAGCTGGACAGGGACTAATGAAAAACTGTTTTTT. Its protein is CASSWTGTNEKLFF. Full variable domain (missing parts from reference TRBV7-2 and TRBJ1-4): GAGVSQSPSNKVTEKGKDVELRCDPISGHTALYWYRQSLGQGLEFLIYFQGNSAPDKSGLPSDRFSAERTGGSVSTLTIQRTQQEDSAVYLCASSWTGTNEKLFFGSGTQLSVL.

This clone occurred a few times. The genes are TRBV11-2 and TRBJ2-1, with D perhaps matching TRBD1 (5 bases). Per the germline V gene, CDR1 is SGHAT and CDR2 is FQNNGV. V gave up 1 base and J gave up 7 bases, with 11 bases separating them. This CDR3 is built from 14 residues. CDR3 residues: CASSLAGSVNEQFF. The DNA of the CDR3 is TGTGCCAGCAGCTTAGCAGGGTCGGTGAATGAGCAGTTCTTC.

The chain uses TRBV29-1 and TRBJ1-2; D ambiguous. The CDR3 sequence is 14 residues long. The V and J ends lost 0 bases and 4 bases respectively, with 12 bases between them. Germline CDR1 and CDR2: SQVTM and ANQGSEA. CDR3 residues: CSVEDRQSVYGYTF. In nucleotides, the CDR3 is TGCAGCGTTGAAGATCGTCAGTCAGTCTATGGCTACACCTTC.

This clone was seen a few times. The chain is built from TRBV27 and TRBJ1-4; D gene ambiguous. Trimming shortened V by 2 bases and J by 5 bases, and 9 bases separated the two germline ends. There are 14 residues in the CDR3. Germline V gene data show CDR1 as MNHEY and CDR2 as SMNVEV (reference sequence). In nucleotides, the CDR3 is TGTGCCAGCAGTTTAGGAGGCTTGAATGAAAAACTGTTTTTT. Translated: CASSLGGLNEKLFF.

This clone was picked up one time. V and J are TRBV7-9 and TRBJ2-7; 7 bases agree with TRBD1. The germline V gene encodes CDR1 SEHNR and CDR2 FQNEAQ (reference sequence). V was pared by 1 base and J by 4 bases, with 13 bases of the junction left unmatched. This CDR3 has 17 amino acids. The CDR3 sequence is CASSLGGSGTAKYEQYF. The CDR3, as DNA: TGTGCCAGCAGCTTAGGGGGGTCCGGGACAGCAAAATACGAGCAGTACTTC.

The V gene is TRBV6-1, the J gene TRBJ2-5; maybe TRBD1 (5 bases). Germline V gives CDR1 MNHNS, CDR2 SASEGT. The CDR3 covers 12 residues. V lost 2 bases and J lost 10, with 11 bases in between. As DNA, the CDR3 is TGTGCCAGCAGTGAATTAGGGGAAGGCCAGTACTTC. Translation gives CASSELGEGQYF.

The gene calls are TRBV7-9 and TRBJ2-5; D remains ambiguous. V was pared by 1 base and J by 2 bases, with 8 bases between. Germline CDR1 is SEHNR and CDR2 is FQNEAQ (reference sequence). The length of the CDR3 is 14 residues. The CDR3 is CASSLEVKQETQYF. CDR3 in DNA: TGTGCCAGCAGCTTAGAGGTCAAACAAGAGACCCAGTACTTC.

J is TRBJ1-2 and V is TRBV4-3; D uncertain. The CDR3 sequence is 13 residues long. The V and J ends lost 0 bases and 8 bases respectively, with 10 bases between them. Per germline, CDR1 LGHNA and CDR2 YSLEER. The CDR3 DNA sequence: TGCGCCAGCAGCCAAGATACTGAGGAGGGCTACACCTTC. It translates to CASSQDTEEGYTF.

About this clone itself: A single base separates this from a much larger clone, so it may be a read error. Within the sample, other DNA sequences also encode this same CDR3. This chain connects TRBV5-1 to TRBJ1-1; D is perhaps TRBD1 (5 bases). The germline V gene encodes CDR1 SGHRS and CDR2 YFSETQ. This CDR3 comprises 12 residues. V was trimmed by 2 bases and J by 3 bases, leaving 5 bases between them. The CDR3 nucleotides are TGCGCCAGCAGCTTAGGGGACACTGAAGCTTTCTTT. This translates into CASSLGDTEAFF. Full variable domain (rest looked up from reference TRBV5-1 and TRBJ1-1): KAGVTQTPRYLIKTRGQQVTLSCSPISGHRSVSWYQQTPGQGLQFLFEYFSETQRNKGNFPGRFSGRQFSNSRSEMNVSTLELGDSALYLCASSLGDTEAFFGQGTRLTVV.

This clone occurred once. The rearrangement joins TRBV5-1 to TRBJ1-2; 11 bases align to TRBD1. Germline CDR1 SGHRS, CDR2 YFSETQ. The CDR3 totals 14 residues. V lost 4 bases, J lost 7 bases, and 6 bases stayed unmatched. CDR3 coding DNA: TGCGCCAGCAGCCGCGGACAGGGGGCGAGTGGCTACACCTTC. Its translation: CASSRGQGASGYTF.

The genes are TRBV4-1 and TRBJ2-5, with TRBD2 as a possible D gene (6 bases). There are 14 residues in the CDR3. The V end lost 4 bases, the J end lost 4 bases, and 13 bases lay between the germline ends. Germline values: CDR1 MGHRA, CDR2 YSYEKL. The CDR3 spells CASSPPSVRETQYF. The CDR3 DNA reads TGCGCCAGCAGCCCCCCTAGCGTCCGAGAGACCCAGTACTTC.

The rearrangement joins TRBV30 to TRBJ2-3; 8 positions agree with TRBD2. CDR3 length: 16 amino acids. The J segment lost 8 bases and the V segment lost 1 base, leaving 14 bases of the junction unmatched. CDR1 and CDR2 from the germline V gene are GTSNPN and SVGIG (reference sequence). CDR3 nucleotide sequence: TGTGCCTGGAGTGCTAGGAGCGGGGGACGGGGAGGTACGCAGTATTTT. It is translated as CAWSARSGGRGGTQYF.

The gene calls are TRBV19 and TRBJ2-7; TRBD1 aligns across 8 bases. The CDR3 covers 14 residues. Trimming cost V 5 bases and J 4 bases; bases outside gene matches: 7. In germline, CDR1 is LNHDA, CDR2 SQIVND (reference sequence). The DNA for the CDR3 is TGTGCCAGTAGTTCTCGGACAGGGTCTTACGAGCAGTACTTC. It specifies CASSSRTGSYEQYF.

This clone was observed a handful of times. This chain uses TRBV5-4 with TRBJ1-1; TRBD1 is a possible D gene (5 bases). CDR1 and CDR2 from the germline V gene are SGHNT and YYREEE (reference sequence). With 5 bases removed from V and 6 bases from J, the gap between germline ends came to 20 bases. The CDR3 is 15 amino acids. The CDR3 bases are TGTGCCAGCAGTGGACCAGGGATGACGGACTCTGAAGCTTTCTTT. Its translation is CASSGPGMTDSEAFF.

This clone has a handful of counts. The V call is TRBV2, the J call TRBJ1-4, with TRBD1 as a possible D gene (5 bases). Deletions cut 8 bases from V and 5 bases from J, with 9 bases between. The CDR3 is 12 residues long. CDR1 is SNHLY, CDR2 FYNNEI, per germline. The CDR3 here is CASGGGNEKLFF. Here the CDR3 DNA reads TGTGCCAGCGGGGGAGGGAATGAAAAACTGTTTTTT.

The rearrangement links TRBV7-9 to TRBJ2-1; D ambiguous. There are 15 residues in the CDR3. The ends were cut back, 0 bases at V and 0 bases at J, with 6 bases in the middle. Per germline, CDR1 SEHNR and CDR2 FQNEAQ (reference sequence). The CDR3 here is CASSLAAFSYNEQFF. For the CDR3, the DNA is TGTGCCAGCAGCTTAGCGGCTTTCTCCTACAATGAGCAGTTCTTC.

The rearrangement joins TRBV13 to TRBJ2-3, with D perhaps matching TRBD1 or TRBD2 (5 bases each). This CDR3 spans 13 amino acids. The V end lost 4 bases, the J end lost 6 bases, and 11 bases lay between the germline ends. Germline-derived CDR1 and CDR2 are PRHDT and FYEKMQ (reference sequence). The CDR3 is CASSYPEGDTQYF. As DNA, the CDR3 is TGTGCCAGCAGCTACCCTGAGGGGGATACGCAGTATTTT. The whole variable domain, remainder taken from reference TRBV13 and TRBJ2-3, is AAGVIQSPRHLIKEKRETATLKCYPIPRHDTVYWYQQGPGQDPQFLISFYEKMQSDKGSIPDRFSAQQFSDYHSELNMSSLELGDSALYFCASSYPEGDTQYFGPGTRLTVL.

The table lists this clone with a few counts. V usage is TRBV15 and J usage is TRBJ2-7, with TRBD1 matching 8 bases. The CDR3 runs to 15 residues. V dropped 0 bases and J dropped 1; count of bases not matched to a gene: 2. In germline, CDR1 is LNHNV, CDR2 YYDKDF (reference sequence). Here the CDR3 reads CATSRDRGLSYEQYF. The DNA of the CDR3 is TGTGCCACCAGCAGAGACAGGGGGCTTTCCTACGAGCAGTACTTC.

The chain joins TRBV5-4 to TRBJ2-5; no definite D call. Trimming shortened V by 0 bases and J by 5 bases, and 8 bases separated the two germline ends. Germline CDR1 is SGHNT and CDR2 is YYREEE (reference sequence). The CDR3 is made up of 13 amino acids. CDR3: CASSLDEWETQYF. The CDR3 nucleotides read TGTGCCAGCAGCTTGGATGAGTGGGAGACCCAGTACTTC. Complete variable domain (other parts from reference TRBV5-4 and TRBJ2-5): ETGVTQSPTHLIKTRGQQVTLRCSSQSGHNTVSWYQQALGQGPQFIFQYYREEENGRGNFPPRFSGLQFPNYSSELNVNALELDDSALYLCASSLDEWETQYFGPGTRLLVL.

The V call is TRBV30, the J call TRBJ1-2; 8 bases fit TRBD1. This CDR3 has 16 amino acids. V shed 5 bases and J 6 bases; nucleotides not matched to a gene: 17. CDR1 and CDR2 from the germline V gene are GTSNPN and SVGIG (reference sequence). The CDR3 here is CAWGKGIMDREDGYTF. In DNA form, the CDR3 reads TGTGCCTGGGGGAAAGGGATTATGGACAGGGAGGATGGCTACACCTTC. The whole variable domain, filled in from reference TRBV30 and TRBJ1-2, reads SQTIHQWPATLVQPVGSPLSLECTVEGTSNPNLYWYRQAAGRGLQLLFYSVGIGQISSEVPQNLSASRPQDRQFILSSKKLLLSDSGFYLCAWGKGIMDREDGYTFGSGTRLTVV.